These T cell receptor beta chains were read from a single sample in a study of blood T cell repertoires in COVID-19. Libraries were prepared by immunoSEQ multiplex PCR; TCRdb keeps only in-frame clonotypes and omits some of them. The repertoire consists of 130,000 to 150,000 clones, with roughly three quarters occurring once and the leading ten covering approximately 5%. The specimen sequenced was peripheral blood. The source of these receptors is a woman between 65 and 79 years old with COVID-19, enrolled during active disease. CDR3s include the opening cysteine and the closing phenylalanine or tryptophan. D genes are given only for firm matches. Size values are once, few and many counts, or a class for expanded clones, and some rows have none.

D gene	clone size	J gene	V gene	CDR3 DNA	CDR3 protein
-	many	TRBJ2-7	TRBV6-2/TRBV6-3	TGTGCCAGCAGTTACTCGACAGGTAACGAGCAGTACTTC	CASSYSTGNEQYF
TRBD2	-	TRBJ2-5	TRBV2	TGTGCCAGCAGTGTTAATCTCGGGACTAGCGGGGGGCAAGAGACCCAGTACTTC	CASSVNLGTSGGQETQYF
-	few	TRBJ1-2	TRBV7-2	TGTGCCAGCAGCTTTTCCGCAACAGGCGCCGCTAGCTATGGCTACACCTTC	CASSFSATGAASYGYTF
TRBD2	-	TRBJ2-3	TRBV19	TGTGCCAGTAGTGGACTAGCGGGGGGAGATACGCAGTATTTT	CASSGLAGGDTQYF
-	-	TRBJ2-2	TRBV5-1	TGCGCCAGCAGCTCTACTAGCAACACCGGGGAGCTGTTTTTT	CASSSTSNTGELFF
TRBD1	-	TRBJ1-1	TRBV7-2	TGTGCCAGCAGCTGGGACAGGGCCGTCGTCAGATTAGGAGCTTTCTTT	CASSWDRAVVRLGAFF
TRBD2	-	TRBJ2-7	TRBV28	TGTGCCAGCAGTTCAATACCGGGACTAGCGAAGAACGAGCAGTACTTC	CASSSIPGLAKNEQYF
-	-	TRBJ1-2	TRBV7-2	TGTGCCAGCGGCCCCGGGGGTGGCTACACCTTC	CASGPGGGYTF
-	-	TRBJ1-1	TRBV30	TGTGCCTGGAGGCCAGGGTCGAACACTGAAGCTTTCTTT	CAWRPGSNTEAFF
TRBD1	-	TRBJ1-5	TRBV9	TGTGCCAGCAGCCCAGGACAGGGGGTCCAGCCCCAGCATTTT	CASSPGQGVQPQHF
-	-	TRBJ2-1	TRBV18	TGTGCCAGCTCCCCGGGTGATAGGCGTGAGCAGTTCTTC	CASSPGDRREQFF
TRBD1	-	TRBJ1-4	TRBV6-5	TGTGCCAGCAGTTACCCCCGGACAGGGAATGAAAAACTGTTTTTT	CASSYPRTGNEKLFF
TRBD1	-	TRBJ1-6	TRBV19	TGTGCCACTACGGACAGGCAATCGTATTCACCCCTCCACTTT	CATTDRQSYSPLHF
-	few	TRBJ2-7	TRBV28	TGTGCCAGCAGTTTAGGAGTCTCCTACGAGCAGTACTTC	CASSLGVSYEQYF
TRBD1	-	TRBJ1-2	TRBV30	TGTGCCTGGAGTGACCGCGACAGGGGTCGCGGCTACACCTTC	CAWSDRDRGRGYTF
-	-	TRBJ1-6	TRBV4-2	TGTGCCAGCAGCCAAGATGGGTTTTGGGGCCAGCGCAATTCACCCCTCCACTTT	CASSQDGFWGQRNSPLHF
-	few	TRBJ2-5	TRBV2	TGTGCCAGCACCGCCCGAGGGCAGATAAGCGAGACCCAGTACTTC	CASTARGQISETQYF
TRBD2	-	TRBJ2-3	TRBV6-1	TGTGCCAGCAGCGGGCGGGGGGCTCACACAGATACGCAGTATTTT	CASSGRGAHTDTQYF
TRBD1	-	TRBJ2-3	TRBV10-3	TGTGCCATCAGGGACAGGACTAGCACAGATACGCAGTATTTT	CAIRDRTSTDTQYF
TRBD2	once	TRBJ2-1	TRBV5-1	TGCGCCAGCAGCCCCGGACTAGCGGGGGGATTTGAGCAGTTCTTC	CASSPGLAGGFEQFF
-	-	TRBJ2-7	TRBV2	TGTGCCAGCAAAGTGGAGGGGACCTACGAGCAGTACTTC	CASKVEGTYEQYF
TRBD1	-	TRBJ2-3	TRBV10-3	TGTGCCATCACCCCGGGACAGGGGACCACAGATACGCAGTATTTT	CAITPGQGTTDTQYF
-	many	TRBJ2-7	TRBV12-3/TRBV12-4	TGTGCCAGCAGTTTAGGGGCAGACTACGAGCAGTACTTC	CASSLGADYEQYF
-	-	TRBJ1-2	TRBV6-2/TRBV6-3	TGTGCCAGCAGTCTCCGGCGGGACCTCAAGTATGGCTACACCTTC	CASSLRRDLKYGYTF
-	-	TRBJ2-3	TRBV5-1	TGCGCCAGCAGCCGGCCGATCGGGGATACGCAGTATTTT	CASSRPIGDTQYF